The TCR beta chain under discussion was sequenced for a study of cytomegalovirus exposure and HLA in healthy donors. Study at large: Membership in the Caucasian-associated ancestry cluster was found for around 81% of approximately 430 genotyped donors. Study results and caveats: The authors later linked a missense DCLRE1C variant to TCR beta V- and J-gene trimming. Per published reports, the classifier diagnosed cytomegalovirus status with high specificity and sensitivity. Specificity for CMV antigens was confirmed in vitro for a few of the CMV-associated chains.

Both 60 Vbeta primers and 13 Jbeta primers went into the PCR. Clones were sequenced by immunoSEQ multiplex PCR, and TCRdb holds only the in-frame ones, with some missing. The repertoire holds over 200,000 clones, with roughly 91% as singletons. About this clone: The antigen remains unidentified.

This CDR3 contains 14 residues. Trimming took 5 bases from V and 4 from J, leaving 14 bases between them. Looked up from germline, CDR1 is SGHTA and CDR2 is FQGTGA. Material: PBMCs. The TCR sequence derives from a woman in her late teens or twenties in good health and CMV-seronegative. The chain is built from TRBV7-3 and TRBJ1-1; weak D call: TRBD1 (6 bases). CDR3 sequence reads: CASSPPQGATEAFF. As DNA, the CDR3 is TGTGCCAGCAGCCCCCCACAGGGTGCCACTGAAGCTTTCTTT.